These 6 T cell receptor beta chains came from one sample sequenced in a study of blood T cell repertoires in COVID-19. Method: immunoSEQ multiplex PCR; TCRdb's copy keeps in-frame clones and lacks some. The table shows some 200,000 clones, with roughly four fifths occurring only once. Sequencing was carried out using PBMCs or T cells enriched from blood (not recorded which). These TCRs come from a man aged 40-50 years who had recovered from COVID-19.

This clone was recorded a few times. The genes are TRBV4-2 and TRBJ2-2, with a weak D call TRBD2 (6 bases). Trimming cost V 0 bases and J 6 bases, with 11 bases left between them. Per the germline V gene, CDR1 is LGHNA and CDR2 is YNFKEQ. The CDR3 length is 15 residues. DNA for the CDR3: TGTGCCAGCAGCCAAGAGGGGGGAGGTGCCGGGGAGCTGTTTTTT. As protein: CASSQEGGGAGELFF.

This chain links TRBV7-8 with TRBJ2-1; 9 bases align to TRBD2. Germline V gives CDR1 SGHVS, CDR2 FQNEAQ. The V gene end was trimmed by 1 base and the J gene end by 9 bases; junction bases not matched to a gene: 7. The CDR3 runs to 15 residues. The CDR3 sequence: CASSLVAGAAGEQFF. The CDR3 coding sequence is TGTGCCAGCAGCTTAGTAGCGGGGGCTGCTGGTGAGCAGTTCTTC.

This chain joins TRBV19 and TRBJ1-1, with a possible D match to TRBD1 (5 bases). V gave up 6 bases and J gave up 4 bases, with 12 bases separating them. This CDR3 comprises 13 residues. CDR1 and CDR2 (germline): LNHDA, SQIVND (reference sequence). Here the CDR3 reads CASRLSGGTEAFF. CDR3 sequence (DNA): TGTGCCAGTAGGTTATCCGGGGGCACTGAAGCTTTCTTT.

The chain recombines TRBV3-1 (or the pseudogene TRBV3-2) with TRBJ1-5; no reliable D call. V dropped 1 base and J dropped 4 bases, with 8 bases sitting between them. Germline V gene sequence: CDR1 LGHDT, CDR2 YNNKEL (reference sequence). This CDR3 is 14 amino acids long. The CDR3 bases are TGTGCCAGCAGCCAAGGAAGCGTGAATCAGCCCCAGCATTTT. Amino acid sequence: CASSQGSVNQPQHF.

Only a few counts were recorded for this clone. This chain joins TRBV18 and TRBJ1-2; 9 bases are a match to TRBD1. The CDR3 length is 15 residues. The germline gives CDR1 KGHSH, CDR2 LQKENI. V was clipped by 6 bases and J by 8 bases; unmatched bases: 13. The CDR3 reads CASSETGGAMNGYTF. CDR3 sequence (DNA): TGTGCCAGCTCGGAAACAGGGGGCGCAATGAACGGCTACACCTTC. The full variable domain, in which reference TRBV18 and TRBJ1-2 provide the parts outside the CDR3, is NAGVMQNPRHLVRRRGQEARLRCSPMKGHSHVYWYRQLPEEGLKFMVYLQKENIIDESGMPKERFSAEFPKEGPSILRIQQVVRGDSAAYFCASSETGGAMNGYTFGSGTRLTVV.

This clone was seen only once. The V gene is TRBV5-1, the J gene TRBJ2-7, with 10 nucleotides matching TRBD1. Germline trimming cut 2 bases from V and 5 bases from J; bases unmatched to any gene: 4. Germline V gene data show CDR1 as SGHRS and CDR2 as YFSETQ. This CDR3 contains 14 residues. The CDR3 is CASSFGTGDDEQYF. In nucleotides, the CDR3 is TGCGCCAGCAGCTTTGGGACAGGGGACGACGAGCAGTACTTC.